This TCR beta chain appears in the sequencing data of a study of T cells in Graves' hyperthyroidism and ophthalmopathy. Study-wide results and limits: Most thyroid clonotypes that were expanded above 0.001 also turned up in blood.

The V gene lost 7 bases and the J gene lost 6 bases, with 19 bases spanning the gap. The CDR3 runs to 15 residues. CDR1 is SEHNR, CDR2 FQNEAQ, per germline (reference sequence). It was RNA transcripts that yielded the amplified TCR beta CDR3 regions. In the first-round RT-PCR of the TCR CDR3, the HTBI primer set was used. In TCRdb, the multiplex PCR reads were re-called with MiXCR into one record per CDR3 protein. The sample lists around 440,000 distinct CDR3 sequences, around 16% occurring once. This clonotype was seen ten or more times. Its antigen is unidentified. The receptor was isolated from a woman aged 18 to 35 with Graves' hyperthyroidism. Sequences were obtained from blood. The rearrangement uses TRBV7-9 and TRBJ2-1, with D possibly called TRBD1 or TRBD2 (5 bases each). For the CDR3, the DNA is TGTGCCAGCAAAAAGGCGGCGGGTGGGGGCAATGAGCAGTTCTTC. Translating gives CASKKAAGGGNEQFF.